A single sample is the source of the 3 T cell receptor beta chains below, sequenced in a study of shared clonotypes between healthy human individuals. Clones were read by immunoSEQ multiplex PCR, and TCRdb kept only the in-frame ones, dropping some. The table records 2 million to 3 million clones, around nine tenths of them present only once. Sequenced input: naive CD4+ T cells sorted from blood. This sample's subset: CD45RA+ positively selected. The receptors here all came from a man in his late teens or twenties in good health.

This chain joins TRBV11-2 and TRBJ2-3; 10 bases are shared with TRBD2. The CDR3 sequence is 16 residues long. The J segment lost 4 bases and the V segment lost 4 bases, leaving 8 bases of the junction unmatched. Germline V gene lookup returns CDR1 SGHAT and CDR2 FQNNGV. This chain's CDR3 is CASSSFSGLAADTQYF. DNA for the CDR3: TGTGCCAGCAGCTCTTTTAGTGGACTAGCGGCAGATACGCAGTATTTT.

The rearrangement uses TRBV19 and TRBJ2-7, with 8 nucleotides matching TRBD1. Per germline, CDR1 LNHDA and CDR2 SQIVND (reference sequence). CDR3 length: 15 residues. V lost 6 bases and J lost 2; bases outside the gene matches: 9. The CDR3 loop is CASSRSLQGAYEQYF. The CDR3 DNA reads as TGTGCCAGTAGCCGCAGCCTACAGGGGGCCTACGAGCAGTACTTC.

This clone was picked up one time. This specimen includes other DNA sequences encoding the same CDR3. The chain joins TRBV30 to TRBJ1-5; D perhaps matches TRBD1 (6 bases). Trimming stripped 0 bases from V and 4 bases from J, with 22 bases between. The CDR3 covers 18 residues. The germline V gene encodes CDR1 GTSNPN and CDR2 SVGIG (reference sequence). In DNA form, the CDR3 reads TGTGCCTGGAGTGTATCTCGAGTGGGGGGGGCGACTAATCAGCCCCAGCATTTT. Amino acids: CAWSVSRVGGATNQPQHF.